The next 20 T cell receptor beta chains were all read from a single sample in a study of cytomegalovirus exposure and HLA in healthy donors. This PCR relied on a set of 60 Vbeta primers and 13 Jbeta primers. Method: immunoSEQ multiplex PCR; TCRdb's copy keeps in-frame clones and lacks some. Among approximately 250,000 clones listed, roughly 85% were seen once. Sequencing was carried out using PBMCs. The receptors come from a girl between 2 and 10 years old in good health and CMV-seronegative.

The V call is TRBV19, the J call TRBJ1-1, with D hard to call. Germline V gene lookup returns CDR1 LNHDA and CDR2 SQIVND (reference sequence). V was cut by 3 bases and J by 5 bases, with 13 bases left in between. The CDR3 has 14 amino acids. DNA of the CDR3: TGTGCCAGTAGTATTACGAGAGGGCGGACTGAAGCTTTCTTT. Its protein product is CASSITRGRTEAFF.

V is TRBV10-3 and J is TRBJ1-4; tentative D call: TRBD1 (6 bases). V lost 3 bases and J lost 3, with 8 bases in between. CDR1 and CDR2 from the germline V gene are ENHRY and SYGVKD. This CDR3 has 14 amino acids. The CDR3 region is CAISDRGPNEKLFF. DNA of the CDR3: TGTGCCATCAGTGACAGGGGACCTAATGAAAAACTGTTTTTT.

The chain employs TRBV2 and TRBJ1-1; 10 nucleotides match TRBD1. In germline, CDR1 is SNHLY, CDR2 FYNNEI. V was pared by 6 bases and J by 5 bases, with 6 bases of the junction left unmatched. This CDR3 has 14 residues. This CDR3 is CASSWTGGGTEAFF. The CDR3 DNA reads as TGTGCCAGCAGCTGGACAGGGGGTGGAACTGAAGCTTTCTTT.

The chain joins TRBV5-1 to TRBJ2-7; 10 bases agree with TRBD1. Germline V gene data show CDR1 as SGHRS and CDR2 as YFSETQ. V trimming: 2 bases; J trimming: 4 bases; junction bases outside the gene matches: 9. The CDR3 is made up of 16 amino acids. CDR3 sequence: CASSLVPGQGRYEQYF. CDR3 bases: TGCGCCAGCAGCTTAGTTCCGGGACAGGGGAGGTACGAGCAGTACTTC.

V gene TRBV19 combines with J gene TRBJ2-5, with D possibly being TRBD2 (6 bases). V shed 5 bases and J shed 4 bases, with 11 bases lying between them. This CDR3 comprises 13 residues. CDR1 and CDR2 from the germline V gene are LNHDA and SQIVND (reference sequence). CDR3 in amino acids: CASSRNGGETQYF. In DNA, the CDR3 is TGTGCCAGTAGTCGTAACGGGGGAGAGACCCAGTACTTC.

V and J are TRBV13 and TRBJ2-1, with 12 bases aligning to TRBD2. With 3 bases clipped from V and 2 bases from J, the junction kept 2 bases outside the gene matches. Per germline, CDR1 PRHDT and CDR2 FYEKMQ (reference sequence). This CDR3 comprises 16 residues. Here the CDR3 reads CASSFASGRAYNEQFF. Written as DNA, the CDR3 is TGTGCCAGCAGCTTTGCTAGCGGGAGGGCCTACAATGAGCAGTTCTTC. Together with reference TRBV13 and TRBJ2-1, the CDR3 gives the full variable domain: AAGVIQSPRHLIKEKRETATLKCYPIPRHDTVYWYQQGPGQDPQFLISFYEKMQSDKGSIPDRFSAQQFSDYHSELNMSSLELGDSALYFCASSFASGRAYNEQFFGPGTRLTVL.

The V gene is TRBV10-1, the J gene TRBJ1-5, with a weak D call TRBD1 (6 bases). This CDR3 comprises 13 residues. V lost 6 bases, J lost 1 base, and 7 bases lay in between. The germline gives CDR1 WNHNN, CDR2 SYGVQD (reference sequence). Here the CDR3 reads CASRDRSNQPQHF. CDR3 DNA sequence: TGCGCCAGCAGAGACAGGAGCAATCAGCCCCAGCATTTT.

The chain combines TRBV5-4 with TRBJ2-7; TRBD2 agrees at 9 bases. This CDR3 is 14 amino acids long. V shed 3 bases and J 2 bases; nucleotides not matched to a gene: 3. In germline, CDR1 is SGHNT, CDR2 YYREEE (reference sequence). The CDR3 spells CASSSAGGTYEQYF. CDR3 nucleotides: TGTGCCAGCAGCTCAGCGGGGGGTACCTACGAGCAGTACTTC. The complete variable domain, with remaining parts taken from reference TRBV5-4 and TRBJ2-7, reads ETGVTQSPTHLIKTRGQQVTLRCSSQSGHNTVSWYQQALGQGPQFIFQYYREEENGRGNFPPRFSGLQFPNYSSELNVNALELDDSALYLCASSSAGGTYEQYFGPGTRLTVT.

The CDR3 sequence is CASSGAPSIIQYF. The CDR3 nucleotides are TGTGCCAGCAGTGGGGCCCCCTCAATCATTCAGTACTTC. The chain has TRBV2 and TRBJ2-4; D unresolved. CDR3 length: 13 residues. The V and J ends lost 4 bases and 9 bases respectively, with 13 bases between them. Per the germline V gene, CDR1 is SNHLY and CDR2 is FYNNEI.

To note about this clone: Distinct nucleotide sequences in the sample also encode this CDR3. V gene TRBV30 combines with J gene TRBJ2-7, with TRBD1 identical over 9 bases. Germline V lookup: CDR1 GTSNPN, CDR2 SVGIG (reference sequence). Unmatched junction bases numbered 1, after V lost 0 bases and J lost 4 bases. The CDR3 loop spans 13 amino acids. DNA for the CDR3: TGTGCCTGGAGTGTGGACAGGGGTTACGAGCAGTACTTC. It translates to CAWSVDRGYEQYF.

The V gene is TRBV5-1, the J gene TRBJ2-4, with a possible D match to TRBD1 (6 bases). V dropped 6 bases and J dropped 4 bases, with 14 bases sitting between them. Germline-derived CDR1 and CDR2 are SGHRS and YFSETQ. The length of the CDR3 is 14 residues. CDR3 protein: CASTVDSGKNIQYF. As DNA, the CDR3 is TGCGCCAGCACCGTGGACAGTGGAAAAAACATTCAGTACTTC.

The chain carries TRBV29-1 and TRBJ1-1; 7 bases line up with TRBD1. The CDR3 has 13 residues. J was trimmed by 0 bases and V by 7 bases; bases with no gene match: 5. Germline V gene sequence: CDR1 SQVTM, CDR2 ANQGSEA. The CDR3 region has the DNA TGCAGCGGACAGGGACCCATGAACACTGAAGCTTTCTTT. Amino acid sequence: CSGQGPMNTEAFF.

Remarks on this clone: Other DNA sequences in the sample encode the same CDR3. This chain uses TRBV7-9 with TRBJ1-2; D remains ambiguous. The CDR3 length is 13 residues. The germline gives CDR1 SEHNR, CDR2 FQNEAQ (reference sequence). V was pared by 2 bases and J by 2 bases, with 6 bases between. CDR3: CASSLRENYGYTF. The CDR3 DNA reads TGTGCCAGCAGCTTACGAGAGAACTATGGCTACACCTTC.

The gene calls are TRBV5-6 and TRBJ1-5, with TRBD1 matching over 9 bases. The CDR3 has 17 amino acids. The germline gives CDR1 SGHDT, CDR2 YYEEEE. The trim removed 2 bases at V and 0 bases at J, leaving 6 bases unmatched. DNA for the CDR3: TGTGCCAGCAGCTTTTACGGGACAGGGACTAGCAATCAGCCCCAGCATTTT. Translated: CASSFYGTGTSNQPQHF.

The rearrangement joins TRBV6-1 to TRBJ2-3; 8 nucleotides line up with TRBD1. The CDR3 has 15 residues. Germline-derived CDR1 and CDR2 are MNHNS and SASEGT. J lost 4 bases, V lost 6 bases, and 9 bases had no gene match. The CDR3 loop is CASRETGEWADTQYF. The CDR3 region has the DNA TGTGCCAGCAGAGAGACAGGGGAGTGGGCAGATACGCAGTATTTT.

The gene calls are TRBV4-2 and TRBJ1-4; a weak D match, TRBD1 (6 bases). With 3 bases removed from V and 2 bases from J, the gap between germline ends came to 7 bases. The CDR3 consists of 14 residues. Germline CDR1 and CDR2: LGHNA and YNFKEQ. The CDR3 DNA is TGTGCCAGCAGCCAGCAGGGGACTAATGAAAAACTGTTTTTT. Protein product: CASSQQGTNEKLFF.

The CDR3 nucleotides read TGTGCCAGCAGTGAAGTATTTGAGCAGTACTTC. This gives the protein CASSEVFEQYF. The chain employs TRBV6-1 and TRBJ2-7; D uncertain. Trimming shortened V by 1 base and J by 7 bases, and 5 bases separated the two germline ends. The CDR3 extends over 11 amino acids. In germline, CDR1 is MNHNS, CDR2 SASEGT.

The CDR3 DNA sequence: TGTGCCACCAGCAGAGATAACGGGTACGAGCAGTACTTC. This sequence encodes CATSRDNGYEQYF. The J gene is TRBJ2-7, the V gene TRBV15; D gene unclear. CDR3 length: 13 residues. Per germline, CDR1 LNHNV and CDR2 YYDKDF (reference sequence). The V gene lost 0 bases and the J gene lost 4 bases, with 7 bases spanning the gap.

The V gene is TRBV29-1, the J gene TRBJ2-5, with 11 positions matching TRBD2. J gave up 3 bases and V 4 bases, and 4 bases lay outside the gene matches. The CDR3 sequence is 14 residues long. The germline V gene has CDR1 SQVTM and CDR2 ANQGSEA. CDR3 region: CSVAGLAEKETQYF. DNA of the CDR3: TGCAGCGTTGCGGGACTAGCGGAGAAAGAGACCCAGTACTTC. The full variable domain, completed using reference TRBV29-1 and TRBJ2-5, is SAVISQKPSRDICQRGTSLTIQCQVDSQVTMMFWYRQQPGQSLTLIATANQGSEATYESGFVIDKFPISRPNLTFSTLTVSNMSPEDSSIYLCSVAGLAEKETQYFGPGTRLLVL.

This rearrangement joins TRBV27 to TRBJ1-1; tentatively, D is TRBD1 (6 bases). Trimming removed 5 bases from V and 6 bases from J, with 16 bases in between. Germline V CDR1 and CDR2: MNHEY, SMNVEV (reference sequence). The CDR3 extends over 14 amino acids. Here the CDR3 DNA reads TGTGCCAGCAGTACCTCCCAGGGGCGGGCTGAAGCTTTCTTT. Its translation: CASSTSQGRAEAFF.